Below are 5 T cell receptor beta chains sequenced from a single sample in a study of T cell repertoires in cytomegalovirus infection. These receptors' targets are unknown. TCRdb reprocessed the reads via MiXCR and lists one record per CDR3 protein. The table shows about 55,000 distinct CDR3 sequences, with around 18% occurring only once. Sequenced here: CD8+ T cells from cultured PBMCs, sampled from culture after CMV antigen stimulation. All receptors derive from a human donor in good health (CMV status not recorded). Some clones in this sample may be carry-over from other donors' samples.

This clonotype was observed a handful of times. V usage is TRBV20-1 and J usage is TRBJ2-7; D not resolved. Germline loops: CDR1 DFQATT, CDR2 SNEGSKA (reference sequence). This CDR3 contains 16 residues. Trimming removed 3 bases from V and 2 bases from J, with 20 bases in between. The CDR3 coding sequence is TGCAGTGCTAGGTCGATGAGCCAGCTAATCCCCTACGAGCAGTACTTC. This gives the protein CSARSMSQLIPYEQYF.

V usage is TRBV14 and J usage is TRBJ2-5, with TRBD2 as a possible D gene (6 bases). This CDR3 has 16 residues. Germline V gene data show CDR1 as SGHDN and CDR2 as FVKESK. V was trimmed by 0 bases and J by 5 bases, leaving 16 bases between them. The DNA of the CDR3 is TGTGCCAGCAGCCAAGAGCGGCGGGATTCGGGGGAGACCCAGTACTTC. This gives the protein CASSQERRDSGETQYF.

The gene calls are TRBV6-2 or TRBV6-3 and TRBJ1-1; unclear D gene. Trimming shortened V by 2 bases and J by 5 bases, and 6 bases separated the two germline ends. This CDR3 is built from 12 residues. The V gene's germline CDR1 is MNHEY and CDR2 SVGEGT. The CDR3, as DNA: TGTGCCAGCAGTTACGCCCCGACTGAAGCTTTCTTT. Translated: CASSYAPTEAFF.

The J gene is TRBJ2-1, the V gene TRBV7-2; TRBD2 matches at 8 bases. Unmatched junction bases numbered 16, after V lost 2 bases and J lost 7 bases. This CDR3 is built from 18 residues. The germline CDR1 and CDR2 sequences are SGHTA and FQGNSA. CDR3 nucleotides: TGTGCCAGCAGCTTATTCGGGGGCGGGGGGCTAATCCCTAATGAGCAGTTCTTC. Residues: CASSLFGGGGLIPNEQFF.

This clonotype has only a few counts. The chain combines TRBV7-6 with TRBJ2-7, with D perhaps TRBD1 (6 bases). CDR1 and CDR2 (germline): SGHVS, FNYEAQ. Trimming took 1 base from V and 2 from J, leaving 12 bases between them. The CDR3 length is 15 residues. CDR3 sequence: CASSLGQGLTYEQYF. The CDR3 nucleotides are TGTGCCAGCAGCTTAGGCCAGGGGTTAACCTACGAGCAGTACTTC. Combining the CDR3 with reference TRBV7-6 and TRBJ2-7 gives the whole variable domain GAGVSQSPRYKVTKRGQDVALRCDPISGHVSLYWYRQALGQGPEFLTYFNYEAQQDKSGLPNDRFSAERPEGSISTLTIQRTEQRDSAMYRCASSLGQGLTYEQYFGPGTRLTVT.